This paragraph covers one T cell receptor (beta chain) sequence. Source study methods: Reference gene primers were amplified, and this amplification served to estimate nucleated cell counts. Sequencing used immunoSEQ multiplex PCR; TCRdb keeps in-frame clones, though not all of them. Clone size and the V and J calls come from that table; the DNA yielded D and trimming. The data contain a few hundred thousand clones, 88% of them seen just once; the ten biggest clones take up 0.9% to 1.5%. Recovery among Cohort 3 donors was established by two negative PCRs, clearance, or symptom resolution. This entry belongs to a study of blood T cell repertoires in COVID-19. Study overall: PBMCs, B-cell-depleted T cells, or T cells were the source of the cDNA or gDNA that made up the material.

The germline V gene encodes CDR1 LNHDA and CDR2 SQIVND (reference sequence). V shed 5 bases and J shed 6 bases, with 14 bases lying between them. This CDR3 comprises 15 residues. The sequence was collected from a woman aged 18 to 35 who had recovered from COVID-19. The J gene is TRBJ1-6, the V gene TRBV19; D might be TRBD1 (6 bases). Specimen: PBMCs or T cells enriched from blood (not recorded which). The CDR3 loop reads CASSDWTAFNSPLHF. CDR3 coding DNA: TGTGCCAGTAGTGACTGGACAGCCTTTAATTCACCCCTCCACTTT.